Listed below are T cell receptor beta chains from one sample, sequenced in a study of CD8+ T cells in alopecia areata. Here immunoSEQ multiplex PCR was the method, and the copy in TCRdb shows in-frame clones only, minus some. The sample has approximately 4,300 clones; 65% to 70% are singletons. Source: skin, taken at week 24, from a patient treated with tofacitinib. These receptors were taken from a human donor with alopecia areata. CDR3s include the opening cysteine and the closing phenylalanine or tryptophan. The order of the fields is clone size, D gene, V gene, J gene, CDR3 DNA, CDR3 protein. The D gene is left open where the match is weak. Size values are once, few and many counts, or a class for expanded clones, and some rows have none.

size: .; D: .; V: TRBV11-2; J: TRBJ1-1; DNA: TGTGCCAGCAGCCTCGGACAGAGCCCAGCCTTTGAAGCTTTCTTT; CDR3: CASSLGQSPAFEAFF
size: .; D: .; V: TRBV5-1; J: TRBJ2-5; DNA: TGCGCCAGCAGCTTGGATGGGACAATCCAAGAGACCCAGTACTTC; CDR3: CASSLDGTIQETQYF
size: .; D: .; V: TRBV4-1; J: TRBJ1-1; DNA: TGCGCCAGCAGCCCCCTACCCGGAGCAGGGACTACCCCGAACACTGAAGCTTTCTTT; CDR3: CASSPLPGAGTTPNTEAFF
size: .; D: TRBD1; V: TRBV10-1; J: TRBJ2-2; DNA: TGCGCCAAGGGGGCCAGCGGCAGAACCAACACCGGGGAGCTGTTTTTT; CDR3: CAKGASGRTNTGELFF
size: .; D: TRBD1; V: TRBV18; J: TRBJ1-1; DNA: TGTGCCAGCTCACCGACAGGGGGTAAAAGTTTTCGCACTGAAGCTTTCTTT; CDR3: CASSPTGGKSFRTEAFF
size: .; D: .; V: TRBV7-8; J: TRBJ2-3; DNA: TGTGCCAGCAGCTTAGCGGAGGGAGATACGCAGTATTTT; CDR3: CASSLAEGDTQYF
size: few; D: .; V: TRBV6-6; J: TRBJ2-1; DNA: TGTGCCAGCAGTTACACGGACGGTCTGGCAAATGAGCAGTTCTTC; CDR3: CASSYTDGLANEQFF
size: few; D: TRBD1; V: TRBV10-2; J: TRBJ1-5; DNA: TGCGCCAGCAGAGCAGCAGGGGGCGGCAATCAGCCCCAGCATTTT; CDR3: CASRAAGGGNQPQHF
size: .; D: TRBD1; V: TRBV29-1; J: TRBJ1-1; DNA: TGCAGCGCCTTAGTTGGGGACAGGGTGTCTTTCTTT; CDR3: CSALVGDRVSFF
size: few; D: .; V: TRBV14; J: TRBJ2-7; DNA: TGTGCCAGCAGCCAAGATAGTATGGCAGGCTTTATCTTAGGTGACGAGCAGTACTTC; CDR3: CASSQDSMAGFILGDEQYF
size: .; D: .; V: TRBV11-2; J: TRBJ2-5; DNA: TGTGCCAGCAGCTTAATTGGCCTCCAAGAGACCCAGTACTTC; CDR3: CASSLIGLQETQYF